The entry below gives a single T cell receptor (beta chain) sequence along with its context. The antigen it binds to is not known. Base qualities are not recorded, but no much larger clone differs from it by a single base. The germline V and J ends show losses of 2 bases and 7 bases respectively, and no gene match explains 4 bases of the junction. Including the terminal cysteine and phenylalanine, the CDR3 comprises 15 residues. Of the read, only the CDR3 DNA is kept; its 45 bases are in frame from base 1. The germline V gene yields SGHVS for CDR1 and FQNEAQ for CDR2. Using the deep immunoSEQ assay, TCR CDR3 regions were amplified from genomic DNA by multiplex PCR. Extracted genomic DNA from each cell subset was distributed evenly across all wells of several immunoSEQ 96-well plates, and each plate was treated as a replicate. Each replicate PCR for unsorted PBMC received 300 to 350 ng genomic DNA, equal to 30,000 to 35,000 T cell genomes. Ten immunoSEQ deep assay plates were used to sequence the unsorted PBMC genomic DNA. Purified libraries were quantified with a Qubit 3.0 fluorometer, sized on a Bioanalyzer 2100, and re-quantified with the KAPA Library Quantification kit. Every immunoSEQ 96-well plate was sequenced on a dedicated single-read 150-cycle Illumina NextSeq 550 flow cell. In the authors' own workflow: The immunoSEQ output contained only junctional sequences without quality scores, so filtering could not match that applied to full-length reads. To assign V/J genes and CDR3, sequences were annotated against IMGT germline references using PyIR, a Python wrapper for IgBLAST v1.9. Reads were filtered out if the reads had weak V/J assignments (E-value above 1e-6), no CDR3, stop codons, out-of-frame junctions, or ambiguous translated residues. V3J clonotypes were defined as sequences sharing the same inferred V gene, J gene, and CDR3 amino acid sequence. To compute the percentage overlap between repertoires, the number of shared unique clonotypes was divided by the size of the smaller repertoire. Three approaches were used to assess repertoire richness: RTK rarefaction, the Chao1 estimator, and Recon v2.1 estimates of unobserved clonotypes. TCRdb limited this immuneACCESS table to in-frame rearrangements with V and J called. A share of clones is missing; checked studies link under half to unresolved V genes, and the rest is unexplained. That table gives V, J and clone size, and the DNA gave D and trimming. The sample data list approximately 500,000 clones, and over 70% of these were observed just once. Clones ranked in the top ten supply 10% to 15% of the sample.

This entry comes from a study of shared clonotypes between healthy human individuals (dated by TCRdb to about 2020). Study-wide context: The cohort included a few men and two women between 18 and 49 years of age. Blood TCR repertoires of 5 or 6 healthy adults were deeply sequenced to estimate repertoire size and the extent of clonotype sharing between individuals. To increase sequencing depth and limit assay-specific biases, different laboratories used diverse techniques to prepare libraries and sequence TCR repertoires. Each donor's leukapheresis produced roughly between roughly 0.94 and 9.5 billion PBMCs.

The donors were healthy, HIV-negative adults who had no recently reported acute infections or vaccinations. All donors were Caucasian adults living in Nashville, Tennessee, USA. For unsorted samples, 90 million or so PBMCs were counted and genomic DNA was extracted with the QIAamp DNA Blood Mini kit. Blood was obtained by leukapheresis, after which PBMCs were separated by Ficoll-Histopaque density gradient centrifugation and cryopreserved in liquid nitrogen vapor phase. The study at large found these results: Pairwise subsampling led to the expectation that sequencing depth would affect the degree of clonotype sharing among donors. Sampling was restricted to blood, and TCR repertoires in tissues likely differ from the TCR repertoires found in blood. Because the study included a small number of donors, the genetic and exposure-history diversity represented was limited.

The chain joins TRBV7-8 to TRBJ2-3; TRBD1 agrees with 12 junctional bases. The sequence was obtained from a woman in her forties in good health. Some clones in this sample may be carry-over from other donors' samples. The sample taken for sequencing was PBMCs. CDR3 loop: CASSLTGTGGHTQYF. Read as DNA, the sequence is TGTGCCAGCAGCTTAACCGGGACAGGGGGCCATACGCAGTATTTT.